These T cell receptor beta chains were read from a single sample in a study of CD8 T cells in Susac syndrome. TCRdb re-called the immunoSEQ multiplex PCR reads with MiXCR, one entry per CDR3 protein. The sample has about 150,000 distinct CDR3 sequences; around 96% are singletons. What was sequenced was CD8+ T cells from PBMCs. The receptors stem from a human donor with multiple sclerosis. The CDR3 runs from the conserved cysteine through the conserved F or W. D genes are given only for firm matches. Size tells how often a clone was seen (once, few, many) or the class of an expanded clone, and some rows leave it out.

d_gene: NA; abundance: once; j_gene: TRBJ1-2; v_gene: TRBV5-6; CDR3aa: CASSLGVPSYGYTF; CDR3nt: TGTGCCAGCAGCTTGGGAGTCCCAAGCTATGGCTACACCTTC
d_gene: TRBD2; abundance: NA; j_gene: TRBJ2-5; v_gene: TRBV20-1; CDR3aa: CSARDQGGGAEETQYF; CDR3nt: TGCAGTGCTAGAGATCAGGGCGGGGGGGCCGAAGAGACCCAGTACTTC
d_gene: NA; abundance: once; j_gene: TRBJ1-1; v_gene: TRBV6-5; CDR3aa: CASSRYKSGPEAFF; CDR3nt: TGTGCCAGCAGTAGATATAAGTCGGGGCCTGAAGCTTTCTTT
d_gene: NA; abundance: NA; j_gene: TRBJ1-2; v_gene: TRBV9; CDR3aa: CASSVSTYEGSYTF; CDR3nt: TGTGCCAGCAGCGTTTCCACTTATGAGGGGAGCTACACCTTC
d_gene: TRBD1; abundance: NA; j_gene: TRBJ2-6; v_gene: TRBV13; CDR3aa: CASRQGAEGANVLTF; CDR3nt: TGTGCCAGCAGACAGGGGGCGGAAGGGGCCAACGTCCTGACTTTC
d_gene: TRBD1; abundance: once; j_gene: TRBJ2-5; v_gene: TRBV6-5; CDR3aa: CASSYSWTGEGQETQYF; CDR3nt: TGTGCCAGCAGTTACTCATGGACAGGGGAGGGCCAAGAGACCCAGTACTTC
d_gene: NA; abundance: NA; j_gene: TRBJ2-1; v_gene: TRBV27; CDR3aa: CASSSLGNEQFF; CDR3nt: TGTGCCAGCAGTTCTTTAGGCAATGAGCAGTTCTTC
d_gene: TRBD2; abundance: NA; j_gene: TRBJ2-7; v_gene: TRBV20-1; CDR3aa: CSARGGREGSYEQYF; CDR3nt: TGCAGTGCTAGAGGAGGCAGGGAGGGGTCCTACGAGCAGTACTTC
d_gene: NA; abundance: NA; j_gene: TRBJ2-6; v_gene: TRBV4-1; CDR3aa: CASSLRQLLPSSGANVLTF; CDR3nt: TGCGCCAGCAGCCTTCGACAGCTACTGCCTTCCTCTGGGGCCAACGTCCTGACTTTC
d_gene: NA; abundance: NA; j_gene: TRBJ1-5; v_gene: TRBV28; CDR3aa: CASIIGLSSNQPQHF; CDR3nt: TGTGCCAGCATCATAGGGCTTTCTAGCAATCAGCCCCAGCATTTT
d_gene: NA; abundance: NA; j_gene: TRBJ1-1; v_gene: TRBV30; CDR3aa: CAWSVFDGMNTEAFF; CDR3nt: TGTGCCTGGAGCGTATTCGACGGGATGAACACTGAAGCTTTCTTT
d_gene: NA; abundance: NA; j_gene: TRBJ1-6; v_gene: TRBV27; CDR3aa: CASSITGRPLHF; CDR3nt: TGTGCCAGCAGCATCACAGGGCGACCCCTCCACTTT
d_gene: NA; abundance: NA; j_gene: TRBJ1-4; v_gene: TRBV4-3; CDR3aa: CASSQDRRAELFF; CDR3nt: TGCGCCAGCAGCCAAGATCGAAGAGCGGAACTGTTTTTT
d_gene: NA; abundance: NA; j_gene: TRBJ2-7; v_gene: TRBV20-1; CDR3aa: CSARGGQGATPSYEQYF; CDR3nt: TGCAGTGCTAGGGGCGGTCAGGGCGCGACGCCATCCTACGAGCAGTACTTC
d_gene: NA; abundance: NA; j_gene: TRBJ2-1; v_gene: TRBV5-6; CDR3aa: CASSITGGNEQFF; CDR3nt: TGTGCCAGCAGCATAACAGGAGGCAATGAGCAGTTCTTC
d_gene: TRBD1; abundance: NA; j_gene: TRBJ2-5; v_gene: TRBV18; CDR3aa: CASSLYRGIGTQYF; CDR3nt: TGTGCCAGCTCACTGTACAGGGGAATTGGGACCCAGTACTTC
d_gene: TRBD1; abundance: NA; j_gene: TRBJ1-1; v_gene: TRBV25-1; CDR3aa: CASSAQGPEAFF; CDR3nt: TGTGCCAGCAGTGCACAGGGGCCTGAAGCTTTCTTT
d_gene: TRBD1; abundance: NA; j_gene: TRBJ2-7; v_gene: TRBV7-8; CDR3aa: CASSLAVGGVYEQYF; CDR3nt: TGTGCCAGCAGCTTAGCGGTAGGGGGCGTATACGAGCAGTACTTC
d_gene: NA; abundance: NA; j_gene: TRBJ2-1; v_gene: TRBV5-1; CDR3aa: CASSLKGTSYNEQFF; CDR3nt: TGCGCCAGCAGCTTGAAAGGTACTTCCTACAATGAGCAGTTCTTC
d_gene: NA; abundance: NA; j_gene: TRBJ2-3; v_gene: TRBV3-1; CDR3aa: CASSLGQREDTQYF; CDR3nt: TGTGCCAGCAGCTTGGGACAGCGGGAGGATACGCAGTATTTT
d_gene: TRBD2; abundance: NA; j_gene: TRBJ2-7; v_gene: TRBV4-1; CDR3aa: CASSLRPLAGASGEQYF; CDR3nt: TGCGCCAGCAGCCTCAGACCCCTAGCGGGGGCCTCGGGGGAGCAGTACTTC
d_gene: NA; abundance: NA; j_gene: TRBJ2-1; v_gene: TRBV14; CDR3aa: CASSQVGRAAGNEQFF; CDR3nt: TGTGCCAGCAGCCAAGTGGGCAGGGCGGCGGGCAATGAGCAGTTCTTC
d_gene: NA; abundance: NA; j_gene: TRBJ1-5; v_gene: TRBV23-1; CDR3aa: CASSQSGRRLCNQPQHF; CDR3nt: TGCGCCAGCAGTCAATCGGGCCGGCGGTTGTGCAATCAGCCCCAGCATTTT
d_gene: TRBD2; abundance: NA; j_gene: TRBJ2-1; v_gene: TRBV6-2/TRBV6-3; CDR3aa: CASSYPSGRGGLYNEQFF; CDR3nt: TGTGCCAGCAGTTACCCGTCAGGGCGGGGGGGCCTCTACAATGAGCAGTTCTTC
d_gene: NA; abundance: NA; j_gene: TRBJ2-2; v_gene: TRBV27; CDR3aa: CASSPYYANTGELFF; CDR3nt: TGTGCCAGCAGTCCCTACTACGCGAACACCGGGGAGCTGTTTTTT
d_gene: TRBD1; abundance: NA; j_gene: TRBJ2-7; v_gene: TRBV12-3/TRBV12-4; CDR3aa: CASRGTGPTGELQYF; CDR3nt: TGTGCCAGCAGGGGGACAGGGCCCACCGGTGAGCTGCAGTACTTC
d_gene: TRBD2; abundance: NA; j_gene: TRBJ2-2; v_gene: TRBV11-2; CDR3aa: CASLDPGLSTELFF; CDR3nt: TGTGCCAGCTTGGACCCGGGACTATCGACGGAGCTGTTTTTT
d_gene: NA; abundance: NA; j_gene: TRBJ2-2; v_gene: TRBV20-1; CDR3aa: CSARALRLRSGELFF; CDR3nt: TGCAGTGCTAGAGCCCTCCGACTAAGGAGCGGGGAGCTGTTTTTT
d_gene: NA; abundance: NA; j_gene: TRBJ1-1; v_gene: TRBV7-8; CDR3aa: CASSTSLDRRNTEAFF; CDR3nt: TGTGCCAGCAGCACGAGCCTGGACAGACGTAACACTGAAGCTTTCTTT
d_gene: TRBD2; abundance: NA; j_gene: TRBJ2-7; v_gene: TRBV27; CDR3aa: CASGTSGVSEQYF; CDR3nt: TGTGCCAGCGGGACTAGCGGGGTGAGCGAGCAGTACTTC
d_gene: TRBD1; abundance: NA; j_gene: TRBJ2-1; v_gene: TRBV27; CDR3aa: CASSQGQAYNEQFF; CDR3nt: TGTGCCAGCAGTCAGGGACAGGCATACAATGAGCAGTTCTTC
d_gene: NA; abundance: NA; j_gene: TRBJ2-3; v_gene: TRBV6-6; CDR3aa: CASHDKPTGTDTQYF; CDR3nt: TGTGCCAGCCACGATAAGCCCACGGGGACAGATACGCAGTATTTT
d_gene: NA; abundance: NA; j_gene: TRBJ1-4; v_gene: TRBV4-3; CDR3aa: CASSQLAGNNEKLFF; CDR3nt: TGCGCCAGCAGCCAACTGGCGGGGAATAATGAAAAACTGTTTTTT
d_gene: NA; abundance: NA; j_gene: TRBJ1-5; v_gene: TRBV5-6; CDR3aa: CASSSTGQPQHF; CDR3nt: TGTGCCAGCAGCTCAACAGGCCAGCCCCAGCATTTT
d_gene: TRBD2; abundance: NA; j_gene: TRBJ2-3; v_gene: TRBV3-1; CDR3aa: CASSHRGGTSTDTQYF; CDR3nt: TGTGCCAGCAGCCATCGCGGGGGGACTAGCACAGATACGCAGTATTTT
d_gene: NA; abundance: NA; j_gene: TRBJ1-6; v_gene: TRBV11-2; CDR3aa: CASSLDQPARVNSPLHF; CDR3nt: TGTGCCAGCAGCTTAGATCAACCGGCCAGGGTGAATTCACCCCTCCACTTT
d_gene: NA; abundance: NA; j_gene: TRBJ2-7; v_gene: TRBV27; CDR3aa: CASSFGGREQYF; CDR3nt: TGTGCCAGCAGTTTTGGGGGGCGCGAGCAGTACTTC
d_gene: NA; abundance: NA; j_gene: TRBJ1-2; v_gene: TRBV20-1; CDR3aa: CSAARGREGYTF; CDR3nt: TGCAGTGCTGCCCGCGGGAGAGAAGGCTACACCTTC